This is a list of T cell receptor beta chains from one sample in a study of glioma-infiltrating T cells after dendritic cell vaccination. The table came from immunoSEQ multiplex PCR; TCRdb's copy has only in-frame clones and leaves some out. The top ten hold 9.5% to 12% of the sample, which has roughly 52,000 clones, over 75% seen once. The sequences come from blood, collected before dendritic cell vaccination. These receptor sequences come from a human donor with glioblastoma. CDR3s include the opening cysteine and the closing phenylalanine or tryptophan. Each record gives: D gene, J gene, V gene, clone size, CDR3 protein, CDR3 DNA. The D gene is left open where the match is weak. Clone size appears in some rows only: once, few, many, or a class for an expanded clone.

D gene: -
J gene: TRBJ2-5
V gene: TRBV5-1
clone size: -
CDR3 protein: CASGYSGGSQTQYF
CDR3 DNA: TGCGCCAGCGGCTATAGCGGAGGGAGCCAGACCCAGTACTTC

D gene: -
J gene: TRBJ2-1
V gene: TRBV7-2
clone size: -
CDR3 protein: CASSLAGHNTDEQFF
CDR3 DNA: TGTGCCAGCAGCTTAGCGGGACACAATACGGATGAGCAGTTCTTC

D gene: TRBD2
J gene: TRBJ2-7
V gene: TRBV7-2
clone size: -
CDR3 protein: CASSLSRGGPYEQYF
CDR3 DNA: TGTGCCAGCAGCTTATCCCGGGGGGGACCCTACGAGCAGTACTTC

D gene: TRBD1
J gene: TRBJ1-1
V gene: TRBV19
clone size: once
CDR3 protein: CASSESTGTRAFF
CDR3 DNA: TGTGCCAGTAGCGAATCGACAGGGACGAGAGCTTTCTTT

D gene: TRBD1
J gene: TRBJ1-6
V gene: TRBV9
clone size: -
CDR3 protein: CASSVGTGRSPLHF
CDR3 DNA: TGTGCCAGCAGCGTAGGGACAGGCAGGTCACCCCTCCACTTT

D gene: TRBD1
J gene: TRBJ2-3
V gene: TRBV19
clone size: -
CDR3 protein: CASTRGQGGSTDTQYF
CDR3 DNA: TGTGCCAGTACCAGAGGACAGGGAGGATCCACAGATACGCAGTATTTT

D gene: -
J gene: TRBJ1-5
V gene: TRBV6-5
clone size: -
CDR3 protein: CASSGDTPNQPQHF
CDR3 DNA: TGTGCCAGCAGTGGTGACACCCCTAATCAGCCCCAGCATTTT

D gene: -
J gene: TRBJ1-2
V gene: TRBV21-1
clone size: -
CDR3 protein: CASSKLQGLNYGYTF
CDR3 DNA: TGTGCCAGCAGCAAGCTTCAGGGGCTTAACTATGGCTACACCTTC

D gene: -
J gene: TRBJ1-1
V gene: TRBV13
clone size: -
CDR3 protein: CASSLGGLRAAFF
CDR3 DNA: TGTGCCAGCAGCTTAGGAGGGTTGAGGGCAGCTTTCTTT

D gene: -
J gene: TRBJ1-1
V gene: TRBV19
clone size: -
CDR3 protein: CASSIAPTEGPWNTEAFF
CDR3 DNA: TGTGCCAGTAGTATAGCTCCAACGGAGGGACCCTGGAACACTGAAGCTTTCTTT

D gene: TRBD2
J gene: TRBJ2-3
V gene: TRBV4-2
clone size: -
CDR3 protein: CASSQAVGREGPDTQYF
CDR3 DNA: TGTGCCAGCAGCCAAGCCGTCGGGCGGGAGGGCCCCGATACGCAGTATTTT

D gene: TRBD1
J gene: TRBJ1-5
V gene: TRBV7-3
clone size: -
CDR3 protein: CASSPWTGLHQPQHF
CDR3 DNA: TGTGCCAGCAGCCCGTGGACAGGGTTACATCAGCCCCAGCATTTT

D gene: TRBD2
J gene: TRBJ2-7
V gene: TRBV2
clone size: few
CDR3 protein: CASSSSGRSYEQYF
CDR3 DNA: TGTGCCAGCAGTAGTAGCGGGCGGAGCTACGAGCAGTACTTC

D gene: TRBD1
J gene: TRBJ2-1
V gene: TRBV4-3
clone size: -
CDR3 protein: CASSQAGQGSYNEQFF
CDR3 DNA: TGCGCCAGCAGCCAGGCCGGACAGGGGTCTTACAATGAGCAGTTCTTC

D gene: TRBD2
J gene: TRBJ2-7
V gene: TRBV27
clone size: -
CDR3 protein: CASSSHRLAGAGEQYF
CDR3 DNA: TGTGCCAGCAGTTCCCACCGACTAGCGGGAGCGGGTGAGCAGTACTTC

D gene: TRBD2
J gene: TRBJ2-5
V gene: TRBV4-1
clone size: -
CDR3 protein: CASSQVGTRQETQYF
CDR3 DNA: TGCGCCAGCAGCCAAGTGGGGACTAGGCAAGAGACCCAGTACTTC

D gene: TRBD1
J gene: TRBJ1-5
V gene: TRBV9
clone size: -
CDR3 protein: CAAPGTGEYQPQHF
CDR3 DNA: TGTGCCGCGCCCGGGACAGGGGAATATCAGCCCCAGCATTTT

D gene: -
J gene: TRBJ1-2
V gene: TRBV30
clone size: once
CDR3 protein: CAGGNGYTF
CDR3 DNA: TGTGCCGGGGGGAATGGCTACACCTTC

D gene: TRBD2
J gene: TRBJ2-2
V gene: TRBV29-1
clone size: -
CDR3 protein: CSTPGTSYTGELFF
CDR3 DNA: TGCAGCACCCCCGGGACTAGCTATACCGGGGAGCTGTTTTTT

D gene: TRBD1
J gene: TRBJ2-4
V gene: TRBV4-3
clone size: -
CDR3 protein: CASSQNRGAKNIQYF
CDR3 DNA: TGCGCCAGCAGCCAGAACAGGGGAGCCAAAAACATTCAGTACTTC

D gene: -
J gene: TRBJ2-2
V gene: TRBV30
clone size: -
CDR3 protein: CAWRRQEAGELFF
CDR3 DNA: TGTGCCTGGAGACGGCAGGAGGCCGGGGAGCTGTTTTTT

D gene: -
J gene: TRBJ1-5
V gene: TRBV6-1
clone size: -
CDR3 protein: CASSEAYGGGSNQPQHF
CDR3 DNA: TGTGCCAGCAGTGAAGCGTATGGGGGAGGGAGCAATCAGCCCCAGCATTTT

D gene: -
J gene: TRBJ2-7
V gene: TRBV6-1
clone size: -
CDR3 protein: CASRPSVVEQYF
CDR3 DNA: TGTGCCAGCAGACCTTCGGTAGTGGAGCAGTACTTC

D gene: -
J gene: TRBJ1-1
V gene: TRBV4-3
clone size: once
CDR3 protein: CASSQDNRADTEAFF
CDR3 DNA: TGCGCCAGCAGCCAAGATAACAGGGCAGACACTGAAGCTTTCTTT

D gene: TRBD1
J gene: TRBJ1-2
V gene: TRBV4-1
clone size: -
CDR3 protein: CASSQADRGHGYTF
CDR3 DNA: TGCGCCAGCAGCCAAGCGGACAGGGGGCACGGCTACACCTTC

D gene: TRBD1
J gene: TRBJ1-6
V gene: TRBV29-1
clone size: -
CDR3 protein: CSVATGTGGNSPLHF
CDR3 DNA: TGCAGCGTCGCTACCGGGACAGGGGGGAATTCACCCCTCCACTTT

D gene: -
J gene: TRBJ1-6
V gene: TRBV7-2
clone size: -
CDR3 protein: CASSLTTGKNSPLHF
CDR3 DNA: TGTGCCAGCAGCTTAACGACAGGCAAAAATTCACCCCTCCACTTT

D gene: -
J gene: TRBJ1-2
V gene: TRBV30
clone size: once
CDR3 protein: CAWMVAGVNYGYTF
CDR3 DNA: TGTGCCTGGATGGTGGCAGGGGTGAACTATGGCTACACCTTC